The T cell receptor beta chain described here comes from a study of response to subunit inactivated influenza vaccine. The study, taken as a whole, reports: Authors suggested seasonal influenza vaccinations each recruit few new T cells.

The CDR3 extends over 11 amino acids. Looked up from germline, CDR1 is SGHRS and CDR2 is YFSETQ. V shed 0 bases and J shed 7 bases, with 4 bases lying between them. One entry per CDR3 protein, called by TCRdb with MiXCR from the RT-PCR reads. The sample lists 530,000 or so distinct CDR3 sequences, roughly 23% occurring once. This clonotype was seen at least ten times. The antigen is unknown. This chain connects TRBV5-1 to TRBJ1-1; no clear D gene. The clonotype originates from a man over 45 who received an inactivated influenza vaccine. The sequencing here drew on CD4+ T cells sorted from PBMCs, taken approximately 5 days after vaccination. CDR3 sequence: CASSLDSEAFF. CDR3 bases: TGCGCCAGCAGCTTGGACAGTGAAGCTTTCTTT.